The clone carrying this T cell receptor (beta chain) came up many times. What it recognizes is unknown. The data originate from a study of Graves' ophthalmopathy and Graves' hyperthyroidism. Study outcomes and limitations: A model built from 13 signatures distinguished ophthalmopathy from stable hyperthyroidism with roughly 85% sensitivity and 70% to 84% specificity. The majority of expanded thyroid clonotypes above 0.001 frequency also occurred in blood. At approximately 70% sensitivity and 72.22% specificity, the model predicted progression of the ophthalmopathy.

The sequenced template was RNA, covering the TCR beta CDR3 region. RT-PCR with HTBI primers came first, then second-round multiplex PCR. TCRdb re-called the multiplex PCR reads through MiXCR, storing one row per CDR3 protein. The sample shows 300,000 to 400,000 distinct CDR3 sequences, 15% to 20% of them seen only once. The sample was peripheral blood. This TCR was sampled from an adult man with Graves' ophthalmopathy.

The CDR3 here is CATMGHSTRDGYTF. Here the CDR3 DNA reads TGTGCCACGATGGGACACTCCACGAGGGATGGCTACACCTTC. J is TRBJ1-2 and V is TRBV27; possible D gene TRBD1, 6 bases. The CDR3 runs to 14 residues. Per germline, CDR1 MNHEY and CDR2 SMNVEV (reference sequence). Trimming removed 10 bases at V and 6 bases at J, with 21 bases between.